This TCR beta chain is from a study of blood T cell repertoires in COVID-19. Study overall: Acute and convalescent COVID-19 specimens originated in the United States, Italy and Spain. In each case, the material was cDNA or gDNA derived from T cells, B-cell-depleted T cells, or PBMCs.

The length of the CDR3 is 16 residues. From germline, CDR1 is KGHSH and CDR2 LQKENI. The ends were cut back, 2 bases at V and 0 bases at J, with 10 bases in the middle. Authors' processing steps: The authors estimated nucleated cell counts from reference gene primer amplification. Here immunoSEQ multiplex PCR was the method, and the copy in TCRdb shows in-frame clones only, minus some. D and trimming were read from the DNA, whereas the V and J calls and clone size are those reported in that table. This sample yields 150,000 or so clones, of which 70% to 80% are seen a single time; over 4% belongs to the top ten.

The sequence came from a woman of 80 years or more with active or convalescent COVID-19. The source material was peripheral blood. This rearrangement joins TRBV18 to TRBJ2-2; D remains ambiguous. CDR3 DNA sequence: TGTGCCAGCTCACCAGTCGGCGGATCGAACACCGGGGAGCTGTTTTTT. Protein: CASSPVGGSNTGELFF.